The 29 T cell receptor beta chains given below trace back to one sample, sequenced in a study of OX40 agonist ivuxolimab in advanced cancers. Sequencing was performed with immunoSEQ multiplex PCR; in TCRdb, only in-frame clones are kept and a portion is missing. Of 69,000 or so clones listed, about four fifths are singletons. The sample was CD4+ or CD8+ T cells sorted from blood, taken in a trial of the OX40 agonist ivuxolimab. These TCRs come from an adult with an advanced solid tumor such as melanoma, head and neck, liver or kidney cancer.

The chain employs TRBV4-1 and TRBJ2-3, with no clear D. Germline assignment: CDR1 MGHRA and CDR2 YSYEKL. The CDR3 has 15 residues. V gave up 0 bases and J gave up 0 bases, with 7 bases separating them. This chain's CDR3 is CASSQDWSSTDTQYF. The CDR3 DNA sequence: TGCGCCAGCAGCCAAGACTGGTCTAGCACAGATACGCAGTATTTT.

This clone has a single count. This chain uses TRBV6-1 with TRBJ2-3, with D perhaps given as TRBD1 or TRBD2 (6 bases each). The V and J ends lost 1 base and 4 bases respectively, with 12 bases between them. Germline lookup yields CDR1 MNHNS and CDR2 SASEGT. This CDR3 spans 15 amino acids. CDR3 protein: CASSEDFGGPDTQYF. The CDR3 bases are TGTGCCAGCAGTGAAGATTTTGGGGGGCCAGATACGCAGTATTTT.

DNA for the CDR3: TGTGCCAGCGCGGGCAGGCTGCGTGAAAAACTGTTTTTT. Translated: CASAGRLREKLFF. V gene TRBV19 combines with J gene TRBJ1-4; D is unresolved. The germline V gene encodes CDR1 LNHDA and CDR2 SQIVND (reference sequence). Trimming stripped 9 bases from V and 7 bases from J, with 15 bases between. This CDR3 contains 13 residues.

V and J are TRBV11-3 and TRBJ2-7, with 9 nucleotides matching TRBD1. The CDR3 covers 13 residues. The trim removed 5 bases at V and 6 bases at J, leaving 5 bases unmatched. Germline CDR1 reads SGHNT; CDR2 reads YENEEA. DNA of the CDR3: TGTGCCAGCAGCGAGGGACAGGGAGCCGAGCAGTACTTC. Translated: CASSEGQGAEQYF. The entire variable domain, with the rest obtained from reference TRBV11-3 and TRBJ2-7, is as follows: EAGVVQSPRYKIIEKKQPVAFWCNPISGHNTLYWYLQNLGQGPELLIRYENEEAVDDSQLPKDRFSAERLKGVDSTLKIQPAELGDSAVYLCASSEGQGAEQYFGPGTRLTVT.

The chain carries TRBV6-5 and TRBJ1-4; D remains ambiguous. The CDR3 is 15 amino acids. Germline V gene sequence: CDR1 MNHEY, CDR2 SVGAGI. Trimming took 5 bases from V and 10 from J, leaving 20 bases between them. The CDR3, as DNA: TGTGCCAGCAGTGCCCCGGGAGCTGGCCGGGGAAAACTGTTTTTT. It codes for CASSAPGAGRGKLFF.

The count of this clone is one. The rearrangement links TRBV30 to TRBJ1-1; 11 bases agree with TRBD1. This CDR3 has 17 residues. After removal of 1 base from V and 1 base from J, the junction contained 8 bases not matched to a gene. Germline-derived CDR1 and CDR2 are GTSNPN and SVGIG (reference sequence). In DNA, the CDR3 is TGTGCCTGGAGTGGGTGGACAGGGGGCATCGGGAACACTGAAGCTTTCTTT. Translating it yields CAWSGWTGGIGNTEAFF.

V usage is TRBV18 and J usage is TRBJ1-2, with D possibly TRBD1 on 5 matching bases. The germline gives CDR1 KGHSH, CDR2 LQKENI. Trimming shortened V by 5 bases and J by 6 bases, and 13 bases separated the two germline ends. CDR3 length: 13 residues. CDR3 loop: CASSKKPGDGYTF. Here the CDR3 DNA reads TGTGCCAGCTCAAAAAAACCGGGGGATGGCTACACCTTC.

The rearrangement links TRBV13 to TRBJ2-7; 7 nucleotides match TRBD1. With 1 base clipped from V and 3 bases from J, the junction kept 6 bases outside the gene matches. Germline V gene data show CDR1 as PRHDT and CDR2 as FYEKMQ (reference sequence). CDR3 length: 15 residues. The CDR3 protein is CASSLAQGVGYEQYF. DNA of the CDR3: TGTGCCAGCAGCTTAGCGCAGGGGGTCGGCTACGAGCAGTACTTC.

The chain is built from TRBV29-1 and TRBJ2-7; 11 positions match TRBD2. The CDR3 runs 14 residues. The germline V gene encodes CDR1 SQVTM and CDR2 ANQGSEA. Trimming removed 7 bases from V and 3 bases from J; junction bases left unmatched: 8. CDR3 DNA: TGCAGCGCAGTAGCGGGAGGGCGGAACTACGAGCAGTACTTC. It codes for CSAVAGGRNYEQYF.

The chain links TRBV5-1 to TRBJ1-2; the D gene is possibly TRBD1 (5 bases). The ends were cut back, 0 bases at V and 2 bases at J, with 11 bases in the middle. This CDR3 region has 15 residues. CDR1 and CDR2 from the germline V gene are SGHRS and YFSETQ. The CDR3 DNA follows: TGCGCCAGCAGCTTGGCCCAGGGATTGAACTATGGCTACACCTTC. As protein: CASSLAQGLNYGYTF.

V gene TRBV28 combines with J gene TRBJ2-2; TRBD2 is a possible D gene (6 bases). Between the trimmed V and J ends, which lost 2 bases and 3 bases, there was a span of 13 bases. This CDR3 spans 16 amino acids. Germline CDR1 is MDHEN and CDR2 is SYDVKM. The CDR3 reads CASSLRWRGDTGELFF. The CDR3 DNA follows: TGTGCCAGCAGTTTACGATGGAGGGGTGACACCGGGGAGCTGTTTTTT.

The rearrangement links TRBV18 to TRBJ1-1; no definite D call. Per the germline V gene, CDR1 is KGHSH and CDR2 is LQKENI. V was shortened by 3 bases and J by 0 bases, with 11 bases between the two germline ends. The CDR3 sequence is 15 residues long. CDR3 amino acids: CASSPVQLVNTEAFF. CDR3 coding DNA: TGTGCCAGCTCACCGGTGCAGTTGGTGAACACTGAAGCTTTCTTT.

J is TRBJ2-7 and V is TRBV4-1; D gene ambiguous. This CDR3 spans 13 amino acids. CDR1 and CDR2 from the germline V gene are MGHRA and YSYEKL. V was shortened by 1 base and J by 1 base, with 5 bases between the two germline ends. The CDR3 sequence is CASSQGPSYEQYF. The CDR3 region has the DNA TGCGCCAGCAGCCAAGGACCATCCTACGAGCAGTACTTC.

The chain recombines TRBV5-1 with TRBJ2-2, with D possibly matching TRBD2 (7 bases). Trimming took 0 bases from V and 4 from J, leaving 13 bases between them. CDR1 is SGHRS and CDR2 is YFSETQ in the germline V gene. The CDR3 extends over 16 amino acids. The CDR3 loop reads CASSLASAGATGELFF. DNA of the CDR3: TGCGCCAGCAGCTTGGCCTCGGCGGGGGCCACCGGGGAGCTGTTTTTT.

V gene TRBV9 combines with J gene TRBJ2-5; D remains unclear. Deletions cut 0 bases from V and 5 bases from J, with 11 bases between. The germline V gene has CDR1 SGDLS and CDR2 YYNGEE. This CDR3 is built from 14 residues. The CDR3 is CASSVGQFGETQYF. For the CDR3, the DNA is TGTGCCAGCAGCGTAGGGCAGTTCGGGGAGACCCAGTACTTC.

The rearrangement joins TRBV2 to TRBJ2-3; TRBD1 might be the D (5 bases). With 2 bases removed from V and 3 bases from J, the gap between germline ends came to 6 bases. The CDR3 contains 13 residues. The germline V gene has CDR1 SNHLY and CDR2 FYNNEI. Here the CDR3 reads CASSEQGTDTQYF. The CDR3 DNA follows: TGTGCCAGCAGTGAACAGGGAACAGATACGCAGTATTTT. Full variable domain (remainder filled in from reference TRBV2 and TRBJ2-3): EPEVTQTPSHQVTQMGQEVILRCVPISNHLYFYWYRQILGQKVEFLVSFYNNEISEKSEIFDDQFSVERPDGSNFTLKIRSTKLEDSAMYFCASSEQGTDTQYFGPGTRLTVL.

This chain links TRBV7-9 with TRBJ2-3; a possible D gene is TRBD2 (5 bases). CDR3 length: 13 residues. Trimming shortened V by 10 bases and J by 0 bases, and 11 bases separated the two germline ends. CDR1 and CDR2 (germline): SEHNR, FQNEAQ (reference sequence). The CDR3: CATPGGSTDTQYF. The CDR3, as DNA: TGTGCCACCCCGGGCGGGAGCACAGATACGCAGTATTTT.

This clone was seen a handful of times. This chain uses TRBV7-8 with TRBJ2-3; no reliable D call. The length of the CDR3 is 13 residues. CDR1 is SGHVS and CDR2 is FQNEAQ in the germline V gene. V lost 0 bases, J lost 8 bases, and 9 bases lay in between. The CDR3 sequence is CASSLAEGPTQYF. The CDR3 DNA reads TGTGCCAGCAGCTTAGCGGAAGGACCTACGCAGTATTTT.

This chain connects TRBV6-5 to TRBJ2-3, with 12 positions matching TRBD2. The CDR3 is 16 residues long. CDR1 MNHEY and CDR2 SVGAGI come from the germline V gene. Losses at the gene ends were 4 bases for V and 0 bases for J; bases not matched to a gene: 2. The CDR3 DNA reads TGTGCCAGCAGTTGGACTAGCGGGGCTAGCACAGATACGCAGTATTTT. Translating gives CASSWTSGASTDTQYF.

The V call is TRBV30, the J call TRBJ2-7, with 12 bases identical to TRBD1. Germline V gives CDR1 GTSNPN, CDR2 SVGIG (reference sequence). After removal of 6 bases from V and 6 bases from J, the junction contained 6 bases not matched to a gene. The CDR3 has 13 residues. Here the CDR3 reads CACRDRGRVEQYF. Written as DNA, the CDR3 is TGTGCCTGCCGGGACAGGGGGCGCGTCGAGCAGTACTTC.

The J gene is TRBJ1-4, the V gene TRBV30, with 9 bases fitting TRBD1. V was pared by 1 base and J by 4 bases, with 7 bases of the junction left unmatched. The CDR3 has 16 residues. The germline V gene encodes CDR1 GTSNPN and CDR2 SVGIG (reference sequence). The chain's CDR3 is CAWSDGTGKVNEKLFF. DNA of the CDR3: TGTGCCTGGAGTGACGGGACAGGGAAGGTTAATGAAAAACTGTTTTTT.

The chain has TRBV4-2 and TRBJ2-5; no definite D call. The CDR3 totals 15 residues. V was cut by 1 base and J by 1 base, with 10 bases left in between. Per the germline V gene, CDR1 is LGHNA and CDR2 is YNFKEQ. The CDR3 sequence: CASSQAAEIQETQYF. The CDR3 nucleotides read TGTGCCAGCAGCCAAGCGGCGGAAATCCAAGAGACCCAGTACTTC.

The chain carries TRBV6-1 and TRBJ2-4, with D perhaps assigned TRBD1 or TRBD2 (6 bases each). Germline CDR1 and CDR2: MNHNS and SASEGT. CDR3 length: 14 amino acids. Trimming cost V 4 bases and J 5 bases, with 12 bases left between them. CDR3 residues: CASSGGGQQNIQYF. CDR3 coding DNA: TGTGCCAGCAGTGGAGGGGGGCAACAAAACATTCAGTACTTC.

The chain carries TRBV18 and TRBJ2-2, with TRBD1 matching 8 bases. Germline V gene sequence: CDR1 KGHSH, CDR2 LQKENI. Trimming at V came to 5 bases and at J to 1 base, leaving 6 bases not matched to a gene. The CDR3 runs to 16 residues. The CDR3 DNA follows: TGTGCCAGCTCAATCACCGGGACAGGGAACACCGGGGAGCTGTTTTTT. It yields the protein CASSITGTGNTGELFF.

This sequence joins TRBV4-2 and TRBJ2-3, with TRBD2 matching 11 bases. The CDR3 extends over 15 amino acids. The V gene's germline CDR1 is LGHNA and CDR2 YNFKEQ. J gave up 6 bases and V 5 bases, and 7 bases lay outside the gene matches. The CDR3 spells CASSDTSGSRDTQYF. Here the CDR3 DNA reads TGTGCCAGCAGCGACACTAGCGGGAGTCGGGATACGCAGTATTTT.

The DNA for the CDR3 is TGTGCCAGCAGCAATAGTGGTGGTAATGAGCAGTTCTTC. It translates to CASSNSGGNEQFF. The V call is TRBV5-6, the J call TRBJ2-1, with D uncertain. Per the germline V gene, CDR1 is SGHDT and CDR2 is YYEEEE. The length of the CDR3 is 13 residues. The V end was cut by 4 bases, the J end by 7 bases, with 12 bases between.

The chain employs TRBV4-3 and TRBJ1-2; 8 bases are a match to TRBD1. The CDR3 is made up of 16 amino acids. Germline V gene data show CDR1 as LGHNA and CDR2 as YSLEER. The trim removed 4 bases at V and 2 bases at J, leaving 9 bases unmatched. The CDR3 region is CASSPRTGTMNYGYTF. The CDR3 coding sequence is TGCGCCAGCAGCCCACGGACAGGGACGATGAACTATGGCTACACCTTC.

The chain recombines TRBV7-3 with TRBJ2-5, with TRBD2 matching 10 bases. The CDR3 is 15 residues long. After removal of 6 bases from V and 2 bases from J, the junction contained 6 bases not matched to a gene. In germline, CDR1 is SGHTA, CDR2 FQGTGA. The CDR3 DNA reads TGTGCCAGCAGGCTAGGGACTAGCGTTCAAGAGACCCAGTACTTC. This sequence encodes CASRLGTSVQETQYF.

This chain connects TRBV27 to TRBJ1-2, with no clear D. The CDR3 has 13 amino acids. Germline assignment: CDR1 MNHEY and CDR2 SMNVEV (reference sequence). The V end lost 3 bases, the J end lost 2 bases, and 7 bases lay between the germline ends. The CDR3 loop reads CASSFGYNYGYTF. The CDR3 nucleotides are TGTGCCAGCAGTTTTGGGTACAACTATGGCTACACCTTC.